The rows below give T cell receptor beta chains drawn from one sample of a study of control samples from healthy donors and cancer patients. Sequencing was performed with immunoSEQ multiplex PCR; in TCRdb, only in-frame clones are kept and a portion is missing. The sample lists about 120,000 clones; about 89% were seen once. Material for sequencing was blood. The receptors were sampled from a man aged 45-65 years in good health. CDR3s include the opening cysteine and the closing phenylalanine or tryptophan. D genes are given only for firm matches. Part of the rows lack a size; the others show once, few, many or a class for expanded clones.

NA	TRBD2	TRBJ2-3	TRBV15	TGTGCCACCAGCAGCGACTTAGCGGGGGGGACCTTCACAGATACGCAGTATTTT	CATSSDLAGGTFTDTQYF
NA	NA	TRBJ2-4	TRBV2	TGTGCCAGCAGTGGGCAGGGGAAAAGGAACATTCAGTACTTC	CASSGQGKRNIQYF
NA	TRBD1	TRBJ1-2	TRBV19	TGTGCCAGTAGTGCAGGGACAGGGGGTTATGGCTACACCTTC	CASSAGTGGYGYTF
once	NA	TRBJ1-1	TRBV4-3	TGCGCCAGCTCCCCCCGGGGAGGCACTGAAGCTTTCTTT	CASSPRGGTEAFF
NA	TRBD1	TRBJ1-2	TRBV29-1	TGCAGCGCCGAGGGACAGGGGGGACGTGGCTACACCTTC	CSAEGQGGRGYTF
NA	TRBD2	TRBJ2-7	TRBV7-2	TGTGCCAGCAGCTTTGGGACTAGCGGGGGTTACGAGCAGTACTTC	CASSFGTSGGYEQYF
NA	NA	TRBJ2-7	TRBV29-1	TGCAGCGTTTCCCCTCCAGACGGGTCCTACGAGCAGTACTTC	CSVSPPDGSYEQYF
NA	TRBD1	TRBJ2-7	TRBV19	TGTGCCAGTAGTGCGGACGGACAGGGAAAAGTCGAGCAGTACTTC	CASSADGQGKVEQYF
NA	TRBD1	TRBJ1-2	TRBV6-5	TGTGCCAGCGTACGGGACAGGGGGCAAGAAGACACCTTC	CASVRDRGQEDTF
NA	TRBD1	TRBJ2-7	TRBV5-6	TGTGCCAGCAGCTTGGCGGACAGGTGGGGCTACGAGCAGTACTTC	CASSLADRWGYEQYF
NA	NA	TRBJ2-5	TRBV5-1	TGCGCCAGCAGCTTCTTCGACAGTGCGGAAGAGACCCAGTACTTC	CASSFFDSAEETQYF
NA	NA	TRBJ2-7	TRBV18	TGTGCCAGCTCACAGCTACAGGCCACCTACGAGCAGTACTTC	CASSQLQATYEQYF
NA	TRBD2	TRBJ2-3	TRBV7-8	TGTGCCAGCAGCTTGACTAGCGGCACAGATACGCAGTATTTT	CASSLTSGTDTQYF
NA	TRBD2	TRBJ2-3	TRBV30	TGTGCCTGGAGTGTTAAGCGGGGGGGAGCAGATACGCAGTATTTT	CAWSVKRGGADTQYF
NA	NA	TRBJ2-1	TRBV6-5	TGTGCCAGCAGGTCAGATTACTACAATGAGCAGTTCTTC	CASRSDYYNEQFF
NA	NA	TRBJ2-2	TRBV30	TGTGCCTGGACAGAGAACACCGGGGAGCTGTTTTTT	CAWTENTGELFF
NA	NA	TRBJ1-5	TRBV29-1	TGCAGCGTCTACGACAGGAATAGCAATCAGCCCCAGCATTTT	CSVYDRNSNQPQHF
NA	TRBD2	TRBJ2-1	TRBV4-3	TGCGCCAGCAGCCAAACTTTGGGGGGAGCGGGGGGTAGGATTTACAATGAGCAGTTCTTC	CASSQTLGGAGGRIYNEQFF
NA	NA	TRBJ2-3	TRBV7-2	TGTGCCAGCAGCATTAGGGGTATAAGGGACACAGATACGCAGTATTTT	CASSIRGIRDTDTQYF
NA	NA	TRBJ2-3	TRBV6-1	TGTGCCAGCAGTGAAAGGACCGTGAGCACAGATACGCAGTATTTT	CASSERTVSTDTQYF
NA	NA	TRBJ1-2	TRBV5-1	TGCGCCAGCAGCTTGGCTGGGTGGGATGGCTACACCTTC	CASSLAGWDGYTF
NA	TRBD1	TRBJ2-5	TRBV29-1	TGCAGCGTCTCCTTGACCGGACAGGGCGGAGGAGAGACCCAGTACTTC	CSVSLTGQGGGETQYF
NA	TRBD1	TRBJ2-1	TRBV6-2/TRBV6-3	TGTGCCAGCAGCACAGGGGTGGGGAATGAGCAGTTCTTC	CASSTGVGNEQFF
NA	TRBD1	TRBJ1-1	TRBV6-5	TGTGCCAGCAGCCGCGGGACAGGGCAGCCTGAAGCTTTCTTT	CASSRGTGQPEAFF
NA	TRBD1	TRBJ1-2	TRBV10-3	TGTGCCATCAGTAACAGGGGAGGAGGTAACTATGGCTACACCTTC	CAISNRGGGNYGYTF
NA	NA	TRBJ1-2	TRBV29-1	TGCAGCGTTCCCCTAGGGCCCGTCGGTGACGGCTACACCTTC	CSVPLGPVGDGYTF
NA	TRBD1	TRBJ1-3	TRBV5-6	TGTGCCAGCAGCCCGGGACAGTTCGAAAACACCATATATTTT	CASSPGQFENTIYF
NA	NA	TRBJ1-2	TRBV7-2	TGTGCCAGCAGCCCTCCCATAGCTAACTATGGCTACACCTTC	CASSPPIANYGYTF
NA	NA	TRBJ2-7	TRBV6-5	TGTGCCAGCAGCTCCCCCCAGCGGGAGCAGTACTTC	CASSSPQREQYF